This entry lists 5 T cell receptor beta chains sequenced from one sample in a study of cytomegalovirus exposure and HLA in healthy donors (dated by TCRdb to the late 2010s). The library relied on the immunoSEQ multiplex PCR assay. The multiplex PCR relied on a mix of 60 forward primers for TCR Vbeta segments and 13 reverse primers for TCR Jbeta segments. Entries here come from immuneACCESS through TCRdb and include only in-frame sequences with V and J called. Some clones fail to appear in such tables; in the studies checked, an unresolved V gene covers under half of the shortfall, and the cause of the remainder is unknown. In this sample the table shows under 200,000 clones, about 75% of which occur a single time. Less than 9% of the sample comes from the top ten. The sequenced material came from PBMCs. The receptor set was obtained from a male donor in good health and CMV-seropositive.

In its sample, this clone was seen a few times. The chain is built from TRBV5-1 and TRBJ1-1; TRBD1 is a possible D gene (5 bases). Trimming shortened V by 1 base and J by 0 bases, and 13 bases separated the two germline ends. The CDR3 consists of 16 residues. CDR1 SGHRS and CDR2 YFSETQ come from the germline V gene. The chain's CDR3 is CASSLWGGAMNTEAFF. The CDR3, as DNA: TGCGCCAGCAGCTTGTGGGGAGGGGCCATGAACACTGAAGCTTTCTTT. Full variable domain (missing parts from reference TRBV5-1 and TRBJ1-1): KAGVTQTPRYLIKTRGQQVTLSCSPISGHRSVSWYQQTPGQGLQFLFEYFSETQRNKGNFPGRFSGRQFSNSRSEMNVSTLELGDSALYLCASSLWGGAMNTEAFFGQGTRLTVV.

This chain links TRBV5-1 with TRBJ2-5; 10 bases fit TRBD2. The germline gives CDR1 SGHRS, CDR2 YFSETQ. Losses at the gene ends were 0 bases for V and 5 bases for J; bases not matched to a gene: 13. The CDR3 runs to 18 residues. CDR3 nucleotides: TGCGCCAGCAGCTTGGTCGGGATGATAGCGGGGGGTTTGGAGACCCAGTACTTC. Amino acids: CASSLVGMIAGGLETQYF.

This chain uses TRBV9 with TRBJ2-1, with 14 nucleotides matching TRBD2. In germline, CDR1 is SGDLS, CDR2 YYNGEE. V gave up 3 bases and J gave up 0 bases; unmatched junction bases: 2. The CDR3 is made up of 17 amino acids. This chain's CDR3 is CASSDGLAGGSYNEQFF. The CDR3 nucleotides are TGTGCCAGCAGCGATGGACTAGCGGGGGGCTCCTACAATGAGCAGTTCTTC.

The chain has TRBV6-6 and TRBJ1-2, with D unresolved. V was clipped by 8 bases and J by 6 bases, with 13 bases between them. CDR1 is MNHNY and CDR2 is SVGAGI in the germline V gene (reference sequence). The CDR3 spans 12 residues. As DNA, the CDR3 is TGTGCCAGCTTGGTCCCCCCGGATGGCTACACCTTC. Amino acids: CASLVPPDGYTF.

Notes on this clone: Other DNA sequences in this sample translate to the same CDR3. The gene calls are TRBV2 and TRBJ2-1, with 9 bases identical to TRBD1. This CDR3 region has 15 residues. Germline CDR1 SNHLY, CDR2 FYNNEI. The J segment lost 2 bases and the V segment lost 4 bases, leaving 3 bases of the junction unmatched. The CDR3, as DNA: TGTGCCAGCAGTGTAGACAGGGGGGCCTACAATGAGCAGTTCTTC. Translation: CASSVDRGAYNEQFF.